This record concerns one T cell receptor beta chain sequence. Its antigen is unidentified. At the DNA level, this CDR3 is encoded by other sequences in the same sample as well. Naive CD8 cells were CD45RO-negative, positively selected for CCR7, excluding terminally differentiated effector memory CD45RA+ cells. All of the donors resided in Nashville, Tennessee, and each was a Caucasian adult. Method: immunoSEQ multiplex PCR; TCRdb's copy keeps in-frame clones and lacks some. The sample records about 2 million clones, approximately 95% being singletons. The sample is drawn from a study of shared clonotypes between healthy human individuals. Study-wide findings and caveats: For naive CD4 cells, approximately 4.7% of clonotypes were shared across a handful of donors.

This TCR came from a man aged 18 to 30 in good health. Sequencing input: naive CD8+ T cells sorted from blood.

The chain's CDR3 is CASSFGTAYEQYF. For the CDR3, the DNA is TGTGCCAGCAGCTTTGGGACAGCCTACGAGCAGTACTTC. V gene TRBV11-2 combines with J gene TRBJ2-7, with 7 positions matching TRBD1. Per the germline V gene, CDR1 is SGHAT and CDR2 is FQNNGV. The V gene end was trimmed by 3 bases and the J gene end by 2 bases; junction bases not matched to a gene: 1. The CDR3 has 13 residues.